This T cell receptor (beta chain) was sequenced in a study of radiation and T cells in renal cell carcinoma. Whole-study context: Nephrectomy followed 15 Gy stereotactic body radiation by 4 weeks. Study outcomes and limitations: From baseline, blood top tumor clonotypes peaked at 2 weeks post-radiation. Baseline intratumoral clonotype presence is unknown without pretreatment biopsies.

Trimming removed 3 bases from V and 1 base from J; junction bases left unmatched: 11. This CDR3 comprises 17 residues. CDR1 and CDR2 (germline): MNHEY, SMNVEV (reference sequence). Regarding this clone: What it binds is not known.

Sequencing was performed with immunoSEQ multiplex PCR; in TCRdb, only in-frame clones are kept and a portion is missing. The repertoire holds about 130,000 clones, with about four fifths as singletons. Specified time point: blood 2 weeks post-SBRT. Documented treatment: 15 Gy SBRT to primary tumor, nephrectomy 4 weeks later. After SBRT, blood was collected at 2 and 4 weeks, plus baseline. This TCR was recovered from a man between 50 and 59 years old with renal cell carcinoma. This chain connects TRBV27 to TRBJ2-7, with 8 bases identical to TRBD2. The input for sequencing was blood, taken from a patient whose treatment included radiotherapy and nephrectomy. The CDR3 here is CASSFVSGGATSYEQYF. CDR3 nucleotide sequence: TGTGCCAGCAGTTTTGTGTCCGGGGGGGCCACATCCTACGAGCAGTACTTC.